The rows below give T cell receptor beta chains drawn from one sample of a study of early T cells in non-severe SARS-CoV-2 infection. From the 5' RACE reads, TCRdb called clonotypes with MiXCR, one entry per CDR3 protein. In the table there are roughly 20,000 distinct CDR3 sequences, 5.9% of which are singletons. Material for sequencing was whole blood. All receptors derive from an adult who was a healthcare worker with PCR-confirmed SARS-CoV-2 infection or an uninfected control (not recorded which). The conserved cysteine and the conserved F or W are not part of the CDR3 here. Fields, in order: J gene, V gene, D gene, CDR3 protein. The D gene is left open where the match is weak.

>TRBJ1-6|TRBV20-1|.
SARGQYNSPLH
>TRBJ1-2|TRBV19|.
ASSMRPNYGYT
>TRBJ2-7|TRBV25-1|.
ASSAAYEQY
>TRBJ2-3|TRBV6-4|TRBD2
ASSAGTSGTDTQY
>TRBJ2-2|TRBV6-1|.
ASSVGGNTGELF
>TRBJ2-5|TRBV11-2|.
ASSLSEMQETQY
>TRBJ1-2|TRBV20-1|.
SASFVGYGYT
>TRBJ2-3|TRBV24-1|TRBD2
ATSRWAGVGADTQY
>TRBJ2-1|TRBV4-1|.
ASSQAVGYGEQF
>TRBJ2-3|TRBV27|.
ASSSLQGIASTDTQY
>TRBJ2-3|TRBV5-6|TRBD2
ASSLFRLAGALDTQY
>TRBJ2-3|TRBV2|.
ASSGGQPSTDTQY
>TRBJ2-7|TRBV9|TRBD1
ASSIQAGTEVEQY
>TRBJ1-2|TRBV28|.
ASSPTGTHGYT
>TRBJ1-3|TRBV5-1|TRBD1
ASRRTGEADTIY
>TRBJ2-5|TRBV4-1|TRBD2
ASSLVGRETQY
>TRBJ2-3|TRBV5-1|.
ASSLVGGGTDTQY
>TRBJ1-1|TRBV6-2/TRBV6-3|.
ASSYHRALYDSTEAF
>TRBJ2-3|TRBV6-4|.
ASSEGAGPGTDTQY
>TRBJ1-1|TRBV7-9|.
ASSLGRMNTEAF
>TRBJ2-4|TRBV20-1|.
SARTAAKNIQY
>TRBJ2-3|TRBV6-5|TRBD2
ASSLGLAGDTQY
>TRBJ2-3|TRBV3-1|TRBD2
ASSHNREVTDTQY
>TRBJ2-7|TRBV29-1|TRBD1
SGVGQTYEQY
>TRBJ2-7|TRBV7-9|.
ASSPKYSYEQY
>TRBJ2-1|TRBV19|TRBD2
ASSLVAGTYNEQF
>TRBJ2-7|TRBV6-1|TRBD1
ASSEGTGGSYEQY
>TRBJ1-1|TRBV10-1|.
ASSDTPSANTMNTEAF
>TRBJ1-6|TRBV12-3/TRBV12-4|.
ASSLKGESPLH
>TRBJ1-5|TRBV5-6|.
ASSLSGALNQPQH
>TRBJ2-1|TRBV28|TRBD2
ASSAGGRVNEQF
>TRBJ2-5|TRBV27|.
ASTGGWKTQY
>TRBJ2-3|TRBV6-1|.
ASRQGLTDTQY
>.|TRBV15|TRBD1
ATSRRQGADTQH
>TRBJ2-2|TRBV10-2|.
ASFSGATNTGELF
>TRBJ1-6|TRBV4-1|.
ASSQGQASSYNSPLH